The 10 T cell receptor beta chains reported below all come from one sample, sequenced in a study of CD8 T cells in ankylosing spondylitis. TCRdb used MiXCR to reprocess the 5' RACE reads, holding one entry per CDR3 protein. Counted here are around 130,000 distinct CDR3 sequences, under 20% occurring once; the ten biggest clones make up 33%. General study results and limits: It appeared that ankylosing spondylitis blood was characterized by a TCR beta motif of under ten highly homologous variants.

No antigens are known for them. The material sequenced was blood, either unsorted or a sorted T cell fraction (not recorded which). These receptors originate from a male donor with ankylosing spondylitis.

The chain joins TRBV12-3 or TRBV12-4 to TRBJ2-1; TRBD2 aligns across 11 bases. The CDR3 has 14 residues. The J segment lost 6 bases and the V segment lost 3 bases, leaving 1 base of the junction unmatched. The CDR3 bases are TGTGCCAGCAGTTTTACTAGCGGGAGCAATGAGCAGTTCTTC. Its translation: CASSFTSGSNEQFF.

This sequence joins TRBV7-9 and TRBJ2-2; D gene ambiguous. This CDR3 has 12 amino acids. Per the germline V gene, CDR1 is SEHNR and CDR2 is FQNEAQ (reference sequence). V was pared by 0 bases and J by 6 bases, with 2 bases between. Here the CDR3 reads CASSLAPGELFF. The CDR3 nucleotides are TGTGCCAGCAGCTTAGCCCCCGGGGAGCTGTTTTTT.

This sequence joins TRBV27 and TRBJ2-7, with 12 nucleotides matching TRBD2. Germline lookup yields CDR1 MNHEY and CDR2 SMNVEV (reference sequence). J was trimmed by 2 bases and V by 10 bases; bases with no gene match: 9. CDR3 length: 15 residues. The CDR3 DNA sequence: TGTGCCACCTACGCTGGACTAGCGGGACCCTACGAGCAGTACTTC. This gives the protein CATYAGLAGPYEQYF.

Many counts were recorded for this clonotype. The J gene is TRBJ1-4, the V gene TRBV3-1; tentative D call: TRBD1 (5 bases). The V end was cut by 3 bases, the J end by 5 bases, with 25 bases between. The germline V gene encodes CDR1 LGHDT and CDR2 YNNKEL (reference sequence). The CDR3 length is 19 residues. This CDR3 reads CASSHPPAGTPPGNEKLFF. CDR3 coding DNA: TGTGCCAGCAGCCATCCCCCGGCCGGGACCCCCCCCGGAAATGAAAAACTGTTTTTT.

The V and J genes are TRBV4-3 and TRBJ2-3, with D possibly being TRBD1 (6 bases). The germline V and J ends were trimmed by 4 bases and 3 bases, with 17 bases remaining between them. The CDR3 is 16 residues long. Germline V gene data show CDR1 as LGHNA and CDR2 as YSLEER. The chain's CDR3 is CASSLSPGEGTDTQYF. The CDR3 bases are TGCGCCAGCAGCCTATCCCCAGGGGAAGGGACAGATACGCAGTATTTT.

This clonotype was observed a few times. The chain carries TRBV15 and TRBJ2-5, with D unclear. Germline-derived CDR1 and CDR2 are LNHNV and YYDKDF (reference sequence). This CDR3 is 14 amino acids long. Trimming stripped 1 base from V and 0 bases from J, with 6 bases between. The CDR3 sequence is CATSRVNNQETQYF. The CDR3, as DNA: TGTGCCACCAGCAGAGTTAATAACCAAGAGACCCAGTACTTC.

This clonotype was counted a few times. V gene TRBV6-6 combines with J gene TRBJ1-5, with D uncertain. The CDR3 contains 13 residues. Trimming cost V 3 bases and J 7 bases, with 10 bases left between them. CDR1 and CDR2 from the germline V gene are MNHNY and SVGAGI (reference sequence). The CDR3 sequence: CASSYVQSQPQHF. CDR3 DNA: TGTGCCAGCAGTTATGTCCAATCCCAGCCCCAGCATTTT.

This clonotype showed up many times. The chain recombines TRBV14 with TRBJ2-1; the match to TRBD1 covers 7 bases. V gave up 4 bases and J gave up 9 bases; unmatched junction bases: 3. The CDR3 is made up of 12 amino acids. Germline CDR1 SGHDN, CDR2 FVKESK. DNA for the CDR3: TGTGCCAGCAGCCCGACAGGGCTTGAGCAGTTCTTC. Translated, it gives CASSPTGLEQFF.

V is TRBV27 and J is TRBJ1-6, with 8 positions matching TRBD1. This CDR3 contains 15 residues. The junction had 10 bases not matched to a gene; V was cut back by 5 bases and J by 10 bases. Germline V gene data show CDR1 as MNHEY and CDR2 as SMNVEV (reference sequence). CDR3: CASSEWTGLESPLHF. For the CDR3, the DNA is TGTGCCAGCAGTGAATGGACAGGGCTTGAATCACCCCTCCACTTT.

This chain connects TRBV24-1 to TRBJ1-2; TRBD1 matches at 10 bases. CDR1 and CDR2 (germline): KGHDR, SFDVKD. There are 14 residues in the CDR3. With V trimmed by 4 bases and J by 5 bases, 3 bases remained unmatched. CDR3 protein: CATSDRDRGYGYTF. Here the CDR3 DNA reads TGTGCCACCAGTGACCGGGACAGGGGATATGGCTACACCTTC.